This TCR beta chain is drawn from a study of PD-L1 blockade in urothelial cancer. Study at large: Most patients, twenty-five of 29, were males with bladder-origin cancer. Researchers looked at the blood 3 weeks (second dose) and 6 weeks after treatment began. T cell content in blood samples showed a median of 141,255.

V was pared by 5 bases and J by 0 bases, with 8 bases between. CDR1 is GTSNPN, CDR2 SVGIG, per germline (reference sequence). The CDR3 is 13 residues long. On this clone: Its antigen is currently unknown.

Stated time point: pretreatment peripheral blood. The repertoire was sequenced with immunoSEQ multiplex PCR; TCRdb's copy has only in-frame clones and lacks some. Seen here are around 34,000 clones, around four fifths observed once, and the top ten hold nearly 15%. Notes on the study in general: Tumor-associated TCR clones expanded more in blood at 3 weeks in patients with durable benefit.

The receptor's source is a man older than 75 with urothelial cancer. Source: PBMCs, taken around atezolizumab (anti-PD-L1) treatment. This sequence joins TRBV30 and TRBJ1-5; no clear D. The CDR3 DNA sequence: TGTGCCTGGTGTCGGGGTAGCAATCAGCCCCAGCATTTT. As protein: CAWCRGSNQPQHF.